This T cell receptor beta chain was sequenced during a study of CD4 T cells in relation to SARS-CoV-2 and coronaviruses. On the study more broadly: Convalescent patients were fewer than ten males and 4 females; two were Hispanic. General study results and limits: Crossreactivity was assessed only for spike protein, not other viral proteins.

Turning to this clone: No antigen is known for it.

Sequencing was performed with immunoSEQ multiplex PCR; in TCRdb, only in-frame clones are kept and a portion is missing. This sample yields about 56,000 clones, of which about 91% are seen a single time; 0.4% belongs to the top ten. CDR3 length equals 12 residues. V gave up 4 bases and J gave up 2 bases, with 5 bases separating them. From germline, CDR1 is LGHDT and CDR2 YNNKEL (reference sequence). Naive and memory CD4+ T cells came from enriched cryopreserved PBMCs. The rearrangement links TRBV3-1 (or the pseudogene TRBV3-2) to TRBJ2-5, with D unclear. The sequencing input was naive CD4+ T cells from PBMCs. Subset here: naive CD4+ T cells isolated by negative enrichment. The sequence derives from an adult with COVID-19. The chain's CDR3 is CASSPGQETQYF. As DNA, the CDR3 is TGTGCCAGCAGCCCCGGACAAGAGACCCAGTACTTC.